The source of this TCR beta chain is a study of T cell repertoires in cytomegalovirus infection. Study-level background: Public TCR beta signatures were indicative of both CMV infection and a matching HLA type.

This clonotype has only one observation. Its cognate antigen is unknown. This CDR3 spans 17 amino acids. Germline V lookup: CDR1 SGDLS, CDR2 YYNGEE. V lost 3 bases, J lost 0 bases, and 4 bases stayed unmatched. Findings and limits, study-wide: Summed public TCR beta family frequency identified CMV carriers bearing the relevant HLA. HLA-C-restricted CMV-specific TCR beta clonotypes were dominant in the ex vivo response.

Using its own MiXCR run on the reads, TCRdb lists one record per CDR3 protein. Altogether 160,000 or so distinct CDR3 sequences are present, 17% being singletons, with the ten largest covering 15% to 20%. The source is a human donor in good health (CMV status not recorded). Some clones in this sample may be carry-over from other donors' samples. V usage is TRBV9 and J usage is TRBJ2-1; 12 positions match TRBD2. What was sequenced was CD8+ T cells from PBMCs. The CDR3, as DNA: TGTGCCAGCAGCGGACTAGCGGGGGCGAGCTCCTACAATGAGCAGTTCTTC. It is translated as CASSGLAGASSYNEQFF. Full variable domain (rest looked up from reference TRBV9 and TRBJ2-1): DSGVTQTPKHLITATGQRVTLRCSPRSGDLSVYWYQQSLDQGLQFLIQYYNGEERAKGNILERFSAQQFPDLHSELNLSSLELGDSALYFCASSGLAGASSYNEQFFGPGTRLTVL.